The 12 T cell receptor beta chains presented below share a single source sample, sequenced in a study of Graves' ophthalmopathy and Graves' hyperthyroidism. RNA transcripts were the source from which TCR beta CDR3 regions were amplified. HTBI-primed first-round RT-PCR preceded second-round multiplex PCR. TCRdb re-derived calls from the multiplex PCR reads in MiXCR, one entry per CDR3 protein. The sample records approximately 480,000 distinct CDR3 sequences, around 14% being singletons. The sequencing sample was made of blood. These receptors were obtained from a woman in her thirties with Graves' ophthalmopathy.

There are many counts of this clonotype. V and J are TRBV7-2 and TRBJ1-1; D not certain. Between the trimmed V and J ends, which lost 5 bases and 0 bases, there was a span of 13 bases. The CDR3 spans 15 residues. From germline, CDR1 is SGHTA and CDR2 FQGNSA. The CDR3 loop reads CASSPPPPMNTEAFF. In DNA, the CDR3 is TGTGCCAGCAGCCCCCCCCCTCCCATGAACACTGAAGCTTTCTTT.

Ten or more counts support this clonotype. The chain is built from TRBV12-3 or TRBV12-4 and TRBJ2-5; maybe TRBD1 (6 bases). The ends were cut back, 6 bases at V and 0 bases at J, with 17 bases in the middle. The CDR3 sequence is 16 residues long. The CDR3 here is CASSYPTYRDQETQYF. CDR3 in DNA: TGTGCCAGCAGCTATCCTACCTACAGGGACCAAGAGACCCAGTACTTC.

At least ten counts were recorded for this clonotype. The V gene is TRBV20-1, the J gene TRBJ2-7; D might be TRBD2 (5 bases). V dropped 0 bases and J dropped 7 bases, with 16 bases sitting between them. From germline, CDR1 is DFQATT and CDR2 SNEGSKA (reference sequence). The CDR3 contains 14 residues. CDR3 in amino acids: CSARDTPYSGEQYF. CDR3 DNA sequence: TGCAGTGCTAGAGACACACCCTATTCGGGGGAGCAGTACTTC.

The sample holds many counts of this clonotype. V usage is TRBV28 and J usage is TRBJ2-7; either TRBD1 or TRBD2 may supply D (5 bases each). The germline CDR1 and CDR2 sequences are MDHEN and SYDVKM. The CDR3 sequence is 14 residues long. V lost 4 bases and J 3 bases, leaving 13 bases between the germline ends. The DNA of the CDR3 is TGTGCCAGCAGTTATGGACACGGGATCTACGAGCAGTACTTC. Residues: CASSYGHGIYEQYF.

This clonotype was counted ten times or more. The chain uses TRBV6-5 and TRBJ1-1, with TRBD1 identical over 8 bases. V dropped 7 bases and J dropped 0; count of bases not matched to a gene: 4. CDR3 length equals 14 residues. CDR1 and CDR2 from the germline V gene are MNHEY and SVGAGI. The CDR3 DNA sequence: TGTGCCAGCACGCGGGACAGGTTGAACACTGAAGCTTTCTTT. The encoded protein is CASTRDRLNTEAFF.

In DNA, the CDR3 is TGCAGTGCTAGCAGGGGGCCCAAGAACACTGAAGCTTTCTTT. Translated: CSASRGPKNTEAFF. The chain carries TRBV20-1 and TRBJ1-1; 8 nucleotides agree with TRBD1. There are 14 residues in the CDR3. V dropped 3 bases and J dropped 1; count of bases not matched to a gene: 4. The germline V gene encodes CDR1 DFQATT and CDR2 SNEGSKA (reference sequence).

This rearrangement joins TRBV10-3 to TRBJ2-2; 14 nucleotides align to TRBD2. Germline-derived CDR1 and CDR2 are ENHRY and SYGVKD. Trimming took 8 bases from V and 3 from J; bases not matched to a gene: 5. This CDR3 is 16 amino acids long. Written as DNA, the CDR3 is TGTGCCATCGTCGGGACTAGCGGGAGATACACCGGGGAGCTGTTTTTT. This encodes CAIVGTSGRYTGELFF.

This clonotype was recorded at least ten times. This rearrangement joins TRBV12-3 or TRBV12-4 to TRBJ2-7; 7 bases match TRBD1. Trimming at V came to 4 bases and at J to 3 bases, leaving 3 bases not matched to a gene. The CDR3 length is 13 residues. CDR3: CASSWDSFYEQYF. The CDR3 DNA follows: TGTGCCAGCAGTTGGGACAGCTTCTACGAGCAGTACTTC.

In its sample, this clonotype was seen many times. V is TRBV28 and J is TRBJ1-1; D is possibly TRBD1 (6 bases). The V gene's germline CDR1 is MDHEN and CDR2 SYDVKM. The CDR3 extends over 15 amino acids. V shed 4 bases and J shed 2 bases, with 14 bases lying between them. CDR3 DNA sequence: TGTGCCAGCAGTTCTCACAGGGCTACAAACACTGAAGCTTTCTTT. Its translation: CASSSHRATNTEAFF.

This clonotype was counted at least ten times. The rearrangement uses TRBV20-1 and TRBJ2-7, with TRBD1 matching 9 bases. The CDR3 runs to 13 residues. Unmatched junction bases numbered 7, after V lost 3 bases and J lost 7 bases. Germline CDR1 and CDR2: DFQATT and SNEGSKA (reference sequence). The CDR3 spells CSARDRGPPEQYF. The CDR3 DNA reads TGCAGTGCTAGGGACAGGGGCCCCCCTGAGCAGTACTTC.

In this sample, this clonotype turned up many times. The chain is built from TRBV29-1 and TRBJ1-1; a possible D gene is TRBD1 (6 bases). Trimming took 3 bases from V and 7 from J, leaving 15 bases between them. Germline V gives CDR1 SQVTM, CDR2 ANQGSEA. The CDR3 loop spans 13 amino acids. The CDR3 DNA reads TGCAGCGTTGAGGGGGGGCTGATGAATGAAGCTTTCTTT. This sequence encodes CSVEGGLMNEAFF.

This clonotype came up a few times. The V call is TRBV12-3 or TRBV12-4, the J call TRBJ2-4; D possibly uses TRBD1 or TRBD2 (6 bases each). This CDR3 is built from 14 residues. V was shortened by 7 bases and J by 3 bases, with 13 bases between the two germline ends. The CDR3 region is CASTLGGSKNIQYF. CDR3 DNA sequence: TGTGCCAGCACCTTGGGGGGCAGCAAAAACATTCAGTACTTC.